Listed here is a single T cell receptor (beta chain). The antigen it recognizes is unknown. No qualities accompany the bases; no much larger clone lies one base away. The CDR3 covers 17 residues, taking in both the cysteine and the phenylalanine. Of the read, only the CDR3 DNA is kept; its 51 bases are in frame from base 1. Trimmed from V: 5 bases; trimmed from J: 3 bases; junction bases lacking a gene match: 12. CDR1 and CDR2 are drawn from the germline V gene (reference sequence): SEHNR, FQNEAQ. Sequenced using an Illumina HiSeq 1500. The public reads were run again by TCRdb, first through fastp at Q25 and then through MiXCR, and only productive beta chains were kept. Every distinct CDR3 protein forms one entry, paired with its most common genes and DNA. Within this sample are around 500,000 distinct CDR3 sequences, with about 39% of them counted one time only. In total, the top ten clones hold 35% to 50% of the sample.

This entry is derived from a study of T cell repertoires in cytomegalovirus infection (dated by TCRdb to about 2019). Looking at the study overall: Peptide stimulations targeted recently identified HLA-C-restricted CMV epitopes, whose presentation resists viral immunomodulation, together with well-studied HLA-B-restricted epitopes. Donor HLA type was relevant to the analysis, as public TCR beta signatures indicated carriage of CMV infection together with the matching HLA type.

Findings and caveats that apply to the study as a whole: The ex vivo response was dominated by HLA-C-restricted CMV-specific TCR beta clonotypes, which also provided the single most frequent clonotype in two of eight donors. In both this cohort and an independent roughly 350-donor cohort, the cumulative frequency of public TCR beta family members distinguished carriers of CMV infection plus the relevant HLA type.

The treatment or condition label corresponds to: in vitro stimulation with specific CMV peptide epitopes to enrich CMV-specific T cells. Specimen: cultured PBMCs, collected from culture after CMV antigen stimulation. This receptor was taken from a human donor in good health (CMV status not recorded). Some clones in this sample may be carry-over from other donors' samples. The chain employs TRBV7-9 and TRBJ2-5, and 10 junction bases match TRBD1. Here the CDR3 is given as CASSPTYRDRGEETQYF. The nucleotides are TGTGCCAGCAGCCCCACATACCGGGACAGGGGAGAAGAGACCCAGTACTTC.